The entry below gives a single T cell receptor (beta chain) sequence along with its context. Its specificity is unknown. Trimming took 5 bases from V and 1 from J; bases not matched to a gene: 2. The CDR3 consists of 14 residues. In germline, CDR1 is ENHRY, CDR2 SYGVKD. These data are taken from a study of shared clonotypes between healthy human individuals. Study-level points and caveats: Among donors, clonotype sharing was expected to be affected by sequencing depth. About 5.2% was the fraction of naive CD4 clonotypes found shared across a few donors.

Sequencing used immunoSEQ multiplex PCR; TCRdb keeps in-frame clones, though not all of them. Among nearly 1,000,000 clones listed, approximately 76% were seen once. The gene calls are TRBV10-3 and TRBJ2-5; TRBD2 agrees at 9 bases. The sequence was collected from a man younger than 35 in good health. The sequenced material came from memory CD4+ T cells sorted from blood. This sample's subset: CD45RA-negative fraction. The CDR3 region is CAISSGGTQETQYF. CDR3 bases: TGTGCCATCAGTAGCGGGGGGACCCAAGAGACCCAGTACTTC.